This note documents a single TCR beta chain sequence. Its antigen is undetermined. A read error may produce the germline difference seen at one junction end. CDR1 is LNHDA and CDR2 is SQIVND in the germline V gene (reference sequence). The CDR3 is made up of 15 amino acids. Amplification of TCR beta CDR3 regions used RNA transcripts. Investigators did first-round RT-PCR with HTBI primers, then second-round multiplex PCR. TCRdb re-called the multiplex PCR reads with MiXCR, one entry per CDR3 protein. The sample has some 47,000 distinct CDR3 sequences; over 40% are singletons. This sample was included in a study of Graves' ophthalmopathy and Graves' hyperthyroidism. Whole-study findings and limits: In separating ophthalmopathy from stable hyperthyroidism, a 13-signature model achieved about 91% sensitivity and around 80% specificity.

Patients were diagnosed from clinical symptoms, serum thyroxine, TRAb, thyroid ultrasound and orbital computed tomography. The specimen was peripheral blood. This TCR derives from an adult man with Graves' ophthalmopathy. This chain uses TRBV19 with TRBJ2-3, with unresolved D. The DNA for the CDR3 is TGTGCCAGTAGAAAAGGCCCGCGGAGCGCAGATACACAGTATTTT. Encoded protein: CASRKGPRSADTQYF.